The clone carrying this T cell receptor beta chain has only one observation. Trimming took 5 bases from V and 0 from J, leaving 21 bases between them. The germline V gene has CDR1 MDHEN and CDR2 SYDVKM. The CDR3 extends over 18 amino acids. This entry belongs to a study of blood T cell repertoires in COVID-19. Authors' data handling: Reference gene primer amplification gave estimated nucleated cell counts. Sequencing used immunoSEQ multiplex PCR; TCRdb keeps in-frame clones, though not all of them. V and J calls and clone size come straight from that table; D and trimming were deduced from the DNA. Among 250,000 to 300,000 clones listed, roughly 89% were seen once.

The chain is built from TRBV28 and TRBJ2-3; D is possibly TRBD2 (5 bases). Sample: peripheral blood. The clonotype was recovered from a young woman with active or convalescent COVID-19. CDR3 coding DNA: TGTGCCAGCAGTACCCGGGAATCCGCATTTTCTAGCACAGATACGCAGTATTTT. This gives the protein CASSTRESAFSSTDTQYF.